The clone carrying this T cell receptor (beta chain) was seen a handful of times. Its target is not known. The V gene lost 3 bases and the J gene lost 5 bases, with 8 bases spanning the gap. This CDR3 contains 13 residues. This sample is part of a study of T cells after yellow fever vaccination. Across the whole study: Fractions of low cell number were prepared using SMART-Seq v4 Ultra Low Input. Whole-study results and caveats: Though it reached lower strength, the secondary response hit its peak faster, day 5 versus 15. It was a small share of clonotypes that appeared in both CD4 and CD8 compartments.

By 5'RACE template switching, TCR cDNA was produced, with a universal primer site and UMIs added in the process. TCRdb re-called the 5' RACE reads with MiXCR, one entry per CDR3 protein. The sample lists about 550,000 distinct CDR3 sequences; 19% were seen once. Sequenced here: PBMCs, sampled 15 days after the yellow fever booster vaccination. V gene TRBV12-3 or TRBV12-4 combines with J gene TRBJ2-1, with TRBD2 as a possible D gene (5 bases). This TCR was recovered from a man aged 25-40 years who received the YFV17D yellow fever vaccine. CDR3 coding DNA: TGTGCCAGCAGTTTTGCGCGGGACAATGAGCAGTTCTTC. As protein: CASSFARDNEQFF.